These T cell receptor beta chains were read from a single sample in a study of T and B cells in COVID-19 patients. TCRdb reprocessed the multiplex PCR reads via MiXCR and lists one record per CDR3 protein. The sample consists of roughly 6,000 distinct CDR3 sequences, about 30% of them appearing once. The sequencing sample was made of blood. The receptors were gathered from a human donor with active COVID-19. The CDR3 runs from the conserved cysteine through the conserved F or W. Fields, in order: D gene, V gene, CDR3 length, J gene, CDR3 protein. D genes are given only for firm matches.

>TRBD2|TRBV18|15|TRBJ2-1
CASSPRTSGSNEQFF
>TRBD1|TRBV6-5|15|TRBJ2-1
CASSYTGQGAGWQFF
>TRBD1|TRBV18|13|TRBJ1-1
CASSRTGPTEAFF
>TRBD1|TRBV30|14|TRBJ1-5
CAWSRQGGNQPQHF
>TRBD1|TRBV10-3|15|TRBJ1-1
CAISQTGQGNTEAFF
>TRBD1|TRBV27|16|TRBJ1-2
CASSPSSTGGGYGYTF
>NA|TRBV19|13|TRBJ1-1
CASSVGAGPEAFF
>TRBD2|TRBV28|14|TRBJ2-3
CASSEREGPDTQYF
>NA|TRBV19|12|TRBJ1-5
CASARRGTAQHF
>TRBD1|TRBV29-1|13|TRBJ2-6
CSVSGTGAYVLTF
>TRBD1|TRBV5-6|17|TRBJ2-3
CASSLRRTGGSTDTQYF
>NA|TRBV7-7|16|TRBJ1-2
CASSSWKDSCNYGYTF
>NA|TRBV4-3|17|TRBJ2-1
CASSLLAGRLSYNEQFF
>TRBD1|TRBV30|14|TRBJ1-2
CAWSRGRGDYGYTF
>NA|TRBV18|11|TRBJ1-2
CASSPDRNPTF
>NA|TRBV12-3/TRBV12-4|14|TRBJ1-5
CASSSSGGNQPQHF
>TRBD1|TRBV5-4|15|TRBJ1-2
CASSRGGQDGYGYTF
>TRBD1|TRBV6-1|14|TRBJ2-4
CASSPGTVWNIQYF
>NA|TRBV18|13|TRBJ2-1
CASSPGLYNEQFF
>TRBD2|TRBV19|14|TRBJ2-3
CATATGGGTDTQYF
>NA|TRBV4-2|14|TRBJ2-7
CASSLLEGDYEQYF
>TRBD1|TRBV20-1|15|TRBJ1-1
CSAYNRGSLNTEAFF
>NA|TRBV27|15|TRBJ2-2
CASSSGTPNTGELFF
>TRBD2|TRBV6-2/TRBV6-3|14|TRBJ2-1
CASLHSGRGNEQFF
>NA|TRBV12-3/TRBV12-4|13|TRBJ1-2
CASRGRTSYGYTF
>TRBD2|TRBV6-1|15|TRBJ2-2
CASSRAGGRTGELFF
>NA|TRBV5-1|18|TRBJ2-3
CASSSRDYGVRVTDTQYF
>NA|TRBV6-5|12|TRBJ1-2
CASSYPGEGYTF
>TRBD1|TRBV6-2/TRBV6-3|17|TRBJ2-7
CASSSIPVGTALRGQYF
>TRBD2|TRBV6-6|15|TRBJ2-2
CASSSSGGRTGELFF
>TRBD2|TRBV18|13|TRBJ2-1
CASSPSSGNEQFF
>TRBD1|TRBV6-5|16|TRBJ2-1
CASSENRGFSYNEQFF
>NA|TRBV6-5|15|TRBJ1-4
CASRDSFATNEKLFF
>NA|TRBV29-1|14|TRBJ2-6
CSVGRGAGANVLTF
>TRBD1|TRBV19|14|TRBJ2-7
CASSMGQGAYEQYF
>TRBD1|TRBV6-2/TRBV6-3|18|TRBJ1-5
CASAGAATAGQGGQPQHF
>TRBD1|TRBV4-2|15|TRBJ2-7
CASSQSEGQTYEQYF
>TRBD1|TRBV7-3|15|TRBJ2-3
CASSPTDRGSDTQYF
>NA|TRBV19|13|TRBJ1-2
CASPTQDNYGYTF
>TRBD2|TRBV12-3/TRBV12-4|14|TRBJ2-1
CASSSSGALNEQFF
>NA|TRBV12-3/TRBV12-4|13|TRBJ2-5
CASSFGRVETQYF
>NA|TRBV12-3/TRBV12-4|13|TRBJ1-2
CASSRVRGGGYTF
>NA|TRBV19|13|TRBJ1-1
CASSIARGTEAFF
>TRBD2|TRBV20-1|16|TRBJ2-1
CSARAWTSGIYNEQFF
>TRBD2|TRBV5-6|16|TRBJ2-2
CASSTLGRANTGELFF
>NA|TRBV6-5|15|TRBJ2-1
CASSEAVRGSYEQFF
>TRBD1|TRBV7-9|14|TRBJ1-5
CASSFGTDNQPQHF
>TRBD2|TRBV6-1|16|TRBJ2-1
CASRSNLAGEDHEQFF
>TRBD2|TRBV27|14|TRBJ2-3
CASRRAGSTDTQYF
>NA|TRBV29-1|13|TRBJ2-5
CSVKGYRVETQYF
>NA|TRBV12-3/TRBV12-4|13|TRBJ1-3
CASRQGDGNTIYF
>TRBD1|TRBV6-5|15|TRBJ2-1
CASSGSGTGANEQFF
>TRBD2|TRBV20-1|12|TRBJ2-1
CSAVAGGSEQFF
>NA|TRBV29-1|15|TRBJ2-4
CSVPWEERSKNIQYF
>TRBD1|TRBV12-3/TRBV12-4|12|TRBJ2-3
CASSLEGATQYF
>TRBD1|TRBV6-5|14|TRBJ1-4
CASSKGGTNEKLFF
>TRBD1|TRBV12-3/TRBV12-4|15|TRBJ1-6
CASSPGQGNNSPLHF
>NA|TRBV12-3/TRBV12-4|13|TRBJ1-6
CASSRTENSPLHF